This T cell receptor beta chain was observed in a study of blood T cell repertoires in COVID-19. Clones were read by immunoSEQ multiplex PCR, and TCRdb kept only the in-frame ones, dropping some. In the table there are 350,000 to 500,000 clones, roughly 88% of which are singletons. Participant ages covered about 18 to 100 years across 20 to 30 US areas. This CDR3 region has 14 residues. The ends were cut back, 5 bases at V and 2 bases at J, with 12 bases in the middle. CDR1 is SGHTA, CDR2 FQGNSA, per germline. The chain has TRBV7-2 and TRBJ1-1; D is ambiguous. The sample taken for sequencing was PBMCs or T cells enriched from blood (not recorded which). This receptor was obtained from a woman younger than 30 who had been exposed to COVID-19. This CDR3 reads CASSKPEANTEAFF. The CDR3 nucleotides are TGTGCCAGCAGCAAACCAGAGGCAAACACTGAAGCTTTCTTT.